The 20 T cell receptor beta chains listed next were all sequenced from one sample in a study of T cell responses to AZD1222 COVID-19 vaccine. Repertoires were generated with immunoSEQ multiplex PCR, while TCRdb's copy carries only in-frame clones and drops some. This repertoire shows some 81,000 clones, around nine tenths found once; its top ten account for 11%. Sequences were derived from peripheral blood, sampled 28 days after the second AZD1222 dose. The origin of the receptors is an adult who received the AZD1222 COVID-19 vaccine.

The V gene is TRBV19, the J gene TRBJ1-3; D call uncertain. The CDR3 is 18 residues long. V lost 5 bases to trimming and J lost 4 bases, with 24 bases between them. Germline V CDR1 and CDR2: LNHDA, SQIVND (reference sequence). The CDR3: CASSSWTAGAREGNTIYF. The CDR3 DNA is TGTGCCAGTAGTTCTTGGACCGCTGGAGCGAGAGAGGGAAACACCATATATTTT.

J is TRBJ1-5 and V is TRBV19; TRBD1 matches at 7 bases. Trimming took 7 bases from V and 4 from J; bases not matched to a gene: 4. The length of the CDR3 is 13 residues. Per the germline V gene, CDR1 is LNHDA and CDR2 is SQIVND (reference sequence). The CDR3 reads CASIEQGNQPQHF. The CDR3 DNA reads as TGTGCCAGTATCGAACAGGGGAATCAGCCCCAGCATTTT.

CDR3 nucleotide sequence: TGTGCCAGCAGCTCAAACAGGGCCTCTGGAAACACCATATATTTT. As protein: CASSSNRASGNTIYF. The chain combines TRBV7-9 with TRBJ1-3; perhaps TRBD1 as D (6 bases). There are 15 residues in the CDR3. The ends were cut back, 4 bases at V and 0 bases at J, with 10 bases in the middle. The germline gives CDR1 SEHNR, CDR2 FQNEAQ (reference sequence).

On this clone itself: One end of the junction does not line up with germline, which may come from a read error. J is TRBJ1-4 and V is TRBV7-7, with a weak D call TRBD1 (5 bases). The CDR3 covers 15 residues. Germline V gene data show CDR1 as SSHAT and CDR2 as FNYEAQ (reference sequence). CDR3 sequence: CASSLRQGSNEKLFF. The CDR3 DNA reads TGTGCTAGCAGCTTAAGGCAGGGTTCTAATGAAAAACTGTTTTTT.

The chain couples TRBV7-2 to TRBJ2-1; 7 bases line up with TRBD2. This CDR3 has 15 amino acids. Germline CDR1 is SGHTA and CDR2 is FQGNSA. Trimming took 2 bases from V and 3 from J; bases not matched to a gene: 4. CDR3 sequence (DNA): TGTGCCAGCAGCTTATACGGGGGGTTCTACAATGAGCAGTTCTTC. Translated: CASSLYGGFYNEQFF.

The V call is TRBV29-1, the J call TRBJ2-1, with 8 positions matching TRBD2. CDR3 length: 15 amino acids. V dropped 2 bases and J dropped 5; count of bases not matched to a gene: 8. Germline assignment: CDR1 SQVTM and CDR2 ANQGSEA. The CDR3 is CSVERGDSGNNEQFF. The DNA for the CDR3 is TGCAGCGTTGAACGGGGCGATAGCGGGAACAATGAGCAGTTCTTC.

Here the CDR3 reads CSASETYYEQYF. CDR3 sequence (DNA): TGCAGTGCTAGTGAAACTTACTACGAGCAGTACTTC. The gene calls are TRBV20-1 and TRBJ2-7; D call uncertain. The CDR3 contains 12 residues. Germline CDR1 reads DFQATT; CDR2 reads SNEGSKA (reference sequence). V was cut by 3 bases and J by 3 bases, with 9 bases left in between.

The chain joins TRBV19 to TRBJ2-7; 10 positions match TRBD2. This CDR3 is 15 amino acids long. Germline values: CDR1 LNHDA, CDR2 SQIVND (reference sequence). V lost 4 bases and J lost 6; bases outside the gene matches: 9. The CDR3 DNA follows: TGTGCCAGTAGTACTGCCCTAGCGGGAGTTTCCGAGCAGTACTTC. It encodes CASSTALAGVSEQYF.

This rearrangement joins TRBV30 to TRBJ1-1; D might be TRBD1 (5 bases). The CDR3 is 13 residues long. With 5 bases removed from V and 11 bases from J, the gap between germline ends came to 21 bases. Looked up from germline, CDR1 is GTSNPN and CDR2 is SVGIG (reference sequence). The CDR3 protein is CAWEGTVGLRAFF. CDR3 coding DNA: TGTGCCTGGGAGGGGACGGTCGGTCTTAGGGCTTTCTTT.

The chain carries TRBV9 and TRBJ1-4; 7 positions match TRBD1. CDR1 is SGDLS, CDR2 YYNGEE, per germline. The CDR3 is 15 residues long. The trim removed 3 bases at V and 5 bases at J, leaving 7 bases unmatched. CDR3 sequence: CASSGGTVRNEKLFF. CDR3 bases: TGTGCCAGCAGCGGAGGGACAGTTAGAAATGAAAAACTGTTTTTT.

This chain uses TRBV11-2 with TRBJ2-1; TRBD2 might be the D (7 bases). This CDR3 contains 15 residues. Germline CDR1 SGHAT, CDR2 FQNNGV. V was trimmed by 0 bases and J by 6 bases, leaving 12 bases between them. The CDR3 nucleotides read TGTGCCAGCAGCTTAGACGGGGGGCCGGGCAATGAGCAGTTCTTC. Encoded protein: CASSLDGGPGNEQFF.

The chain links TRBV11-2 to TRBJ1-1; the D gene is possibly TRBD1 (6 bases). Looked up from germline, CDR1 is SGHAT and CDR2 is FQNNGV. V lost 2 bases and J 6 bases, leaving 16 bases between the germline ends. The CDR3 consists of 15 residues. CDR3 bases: TGTGCCAGCAGCTTATTAGGGACAAACACCGCTGAAGCTTTCTTT. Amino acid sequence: CASSLLGTNTAEAFF.

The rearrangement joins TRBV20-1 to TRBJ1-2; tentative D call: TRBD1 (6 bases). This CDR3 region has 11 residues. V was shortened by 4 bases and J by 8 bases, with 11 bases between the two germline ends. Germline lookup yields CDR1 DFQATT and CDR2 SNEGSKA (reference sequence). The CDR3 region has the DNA TGCAGTGCTACCCCAGGGGACGGCTACACCTTC. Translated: CSATPGDGYTF.

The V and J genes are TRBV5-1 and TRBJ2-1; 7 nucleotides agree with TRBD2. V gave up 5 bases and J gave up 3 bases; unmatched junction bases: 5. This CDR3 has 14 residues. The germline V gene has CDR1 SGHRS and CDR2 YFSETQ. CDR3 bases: TGCGCCAGCAGAGCGGGATTAGACTACAATGAGCAGTTCTTC. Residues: CASRAGLDYNEQFF.

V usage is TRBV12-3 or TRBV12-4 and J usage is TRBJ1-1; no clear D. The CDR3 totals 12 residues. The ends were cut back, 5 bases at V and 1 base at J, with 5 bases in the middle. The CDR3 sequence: CASSERNTEAFF. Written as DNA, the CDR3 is TGTGCCAGCAGTGAACGGAACACTGAAGCTTTCTTT.

The CDR3 spells CASSVDRYEQYF. The CDR3, as DNA: TGTGCCAGCAGCGTAGATAGGTACGAGCAGTACTTC. The J gene is TRBJ2-7, the V gene TRBV5-4; D is uncertain. The CDR3 is made up of 12 amino acids. Germline V gives CDR1 SGHNT, CDR2 YYREEE (reference sequence). V shed 4 bases and J shed 4 bases, with 9 bases lying between them.

The CDR3 protein is CASRWGIEQPQHF. CDR3 nucleotides: TGTGCCAGCCGTTGGGGGATTGAGCAGCCCCAGCATTTT. The chain combines TRBV6-2 or TRBV6-3 with TRBJ1-5, with D possibly being TRBD1 (5 bases). Germline CDR1 MNHEY, CDR2 SVGEGT. The CDR3 loop spans 13 amino acids. V was clipped by 8 bases and J by 7 bases, with 15 bases between them.

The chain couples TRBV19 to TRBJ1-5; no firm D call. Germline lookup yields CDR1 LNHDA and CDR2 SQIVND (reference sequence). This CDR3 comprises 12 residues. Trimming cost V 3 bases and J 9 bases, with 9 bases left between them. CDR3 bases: TGTGCCAGTAGTATTACTCCAGGGCCCCAGCATTTT. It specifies CASSITPGPQHF.

The CDR3 sequence is CASSELRGSNQPQHF. The CDR3 DNA is TGTGCCAGCAGTGAATTGCGAGGTAGCAATCAGCCCCAGCATTTT. The rearrangement uses TRBV2 and TRBJ1-5; D unresolved. The CDR3 consists of 15 residues. Germline CDR1 and CDR2: SNHLY and FYNNEI. With 2 bases removed from V and 0 bases from J, the gap between germline ends came to 8 bases.

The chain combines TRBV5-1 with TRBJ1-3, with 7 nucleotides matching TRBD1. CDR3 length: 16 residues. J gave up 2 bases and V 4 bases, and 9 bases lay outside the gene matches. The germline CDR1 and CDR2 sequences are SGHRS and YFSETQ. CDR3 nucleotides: TGCGCCAGCAGCAGGGACGGCAGGGGGACTGGAAACACCATATATTTT. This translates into CASSRDGRGTGNTIYF.